This T cell receptor beta chain comes out of a study of blood T cell repertoires in COVID-19. Study-wide context: Collection of acute and convalescent COVID-19 samples took place in the United States, Italy and Spain.

In the original processing: Reference gene primer amplification in the assay estimated nucleated cell counts. Sequencing was performed with immunoSEQ multiplex PCR; in TCRdb, only in-frame clones are kept and a portion is missing. V and J calls plus clone size are reproduced from that table; the DNA served to infer D and trimming. This sample has about 140,000 clones, with over 70% found just once. Per germline, CDR1 MRHNA and CDR2 SNTAGT. The CDR3 covers 14 residues. Trimming took 5 bases from V and 6 from J; bases not matched to a gene: 6. The sequence was collected from a man in his sixties with active or convalescent COVID-19. The specimen sequenced was peripheral blood. The chain links TRBV6-4 to TRBJ2-3; 9 positions match TRBD1. This CDR3 reads CASSLQGATDTQYF. CDR3 coding DNA: TGTGCCAGCAGTCTACAGGGGGCAACCGATACGCAGTATTTT.